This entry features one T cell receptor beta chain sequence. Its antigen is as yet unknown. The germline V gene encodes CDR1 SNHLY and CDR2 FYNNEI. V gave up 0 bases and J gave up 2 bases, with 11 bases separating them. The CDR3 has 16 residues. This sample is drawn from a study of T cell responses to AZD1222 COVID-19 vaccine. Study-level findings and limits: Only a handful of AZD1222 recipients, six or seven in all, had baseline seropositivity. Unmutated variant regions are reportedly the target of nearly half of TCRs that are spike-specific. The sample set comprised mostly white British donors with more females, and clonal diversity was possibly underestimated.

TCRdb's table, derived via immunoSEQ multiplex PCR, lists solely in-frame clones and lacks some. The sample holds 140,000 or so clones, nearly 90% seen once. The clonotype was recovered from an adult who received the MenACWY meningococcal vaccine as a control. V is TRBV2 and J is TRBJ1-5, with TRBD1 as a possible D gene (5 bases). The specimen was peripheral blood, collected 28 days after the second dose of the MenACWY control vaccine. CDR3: CASSEAAGLGNQPQHF. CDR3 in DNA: TGTGCCAGCAGTGAAGCCGCAGGGCTGGGCAATCAGCCCCAGCATTTT.